The clone carrying this T cell receptor (beta chain) was detected ten times or more. The antigen is undetermined. This sample is part of a study of beta chain bispecific antibodies for T cell cancers. Either OKT3 anti-CD3 antibody or CD3/CD28 beads expanded T cells from blood mononuclear cells over about three days. TCRdb ran MiXCR on the 5' RACE reads and lists one entry per CDR3 protein. The data hold about 9,600 distinct CDR3 sequences, with 2.2% observed a single time. Findings and caveats of the study: In these mixed samples, most targeted TRBV reads derived from the leukemia cell line.

The V gene's germline CDR1 is SGHAT and CDR2 FQNNGV. This CDR3 contains 14 residues. V was clipped by 0 bases and J by 3 bases, with 9 bases between them. This TCR came from a human donor in good health. Some clones in this sample may be carry-over from other donors' samples. The sequences come from T cells from a healthy donor cultured with Jurkat leukemia cells, collected from a culture containing an anti-CD19 bispecific antibody. The genes are TRBV11-2 and TRBJ2-7; no clear D. The CDR3 DNA sequence: TGTGCCAGCAGCTTAGATCAATCCGGCTACGAGCAGTACTTC. It is translated as CASSLDQSGYEQYF.